This TCR beta chain was recovered during a study of cytomegalovirus exposure and HLA in healthy donors. Germline V CDR1 and CDR2: SGHDN, FVKESK. J was trimmed by 2 bases and V by 3 bases; bases with no gene match: 4. The CDR3 extends over 15 amino acids. The PCR contained 60 Vbeta and 13 Jbeta primers. TCRdb's copy holds only in-frame clones and misses some; the assay was immunoSEQ multiplex PCR. Found here are about 98,000 clones, approximately 72% of them singletons; the top ten hold approximately 10%. The sequence was obtained from a man between 18 and 29 years old in good health and CMV-seropositive. The material sequenced was PBMCs. This chain joins TRBV14 and TRBJ2-5, with 9 bases identical to TRBD2. The CDR3 is CASSHSAGGQETQYF. CDR3 coding DNA: TGTGCCAGCAGCCATAGCGCGGGAGGGCAAGAGACCCAGTACTTC.